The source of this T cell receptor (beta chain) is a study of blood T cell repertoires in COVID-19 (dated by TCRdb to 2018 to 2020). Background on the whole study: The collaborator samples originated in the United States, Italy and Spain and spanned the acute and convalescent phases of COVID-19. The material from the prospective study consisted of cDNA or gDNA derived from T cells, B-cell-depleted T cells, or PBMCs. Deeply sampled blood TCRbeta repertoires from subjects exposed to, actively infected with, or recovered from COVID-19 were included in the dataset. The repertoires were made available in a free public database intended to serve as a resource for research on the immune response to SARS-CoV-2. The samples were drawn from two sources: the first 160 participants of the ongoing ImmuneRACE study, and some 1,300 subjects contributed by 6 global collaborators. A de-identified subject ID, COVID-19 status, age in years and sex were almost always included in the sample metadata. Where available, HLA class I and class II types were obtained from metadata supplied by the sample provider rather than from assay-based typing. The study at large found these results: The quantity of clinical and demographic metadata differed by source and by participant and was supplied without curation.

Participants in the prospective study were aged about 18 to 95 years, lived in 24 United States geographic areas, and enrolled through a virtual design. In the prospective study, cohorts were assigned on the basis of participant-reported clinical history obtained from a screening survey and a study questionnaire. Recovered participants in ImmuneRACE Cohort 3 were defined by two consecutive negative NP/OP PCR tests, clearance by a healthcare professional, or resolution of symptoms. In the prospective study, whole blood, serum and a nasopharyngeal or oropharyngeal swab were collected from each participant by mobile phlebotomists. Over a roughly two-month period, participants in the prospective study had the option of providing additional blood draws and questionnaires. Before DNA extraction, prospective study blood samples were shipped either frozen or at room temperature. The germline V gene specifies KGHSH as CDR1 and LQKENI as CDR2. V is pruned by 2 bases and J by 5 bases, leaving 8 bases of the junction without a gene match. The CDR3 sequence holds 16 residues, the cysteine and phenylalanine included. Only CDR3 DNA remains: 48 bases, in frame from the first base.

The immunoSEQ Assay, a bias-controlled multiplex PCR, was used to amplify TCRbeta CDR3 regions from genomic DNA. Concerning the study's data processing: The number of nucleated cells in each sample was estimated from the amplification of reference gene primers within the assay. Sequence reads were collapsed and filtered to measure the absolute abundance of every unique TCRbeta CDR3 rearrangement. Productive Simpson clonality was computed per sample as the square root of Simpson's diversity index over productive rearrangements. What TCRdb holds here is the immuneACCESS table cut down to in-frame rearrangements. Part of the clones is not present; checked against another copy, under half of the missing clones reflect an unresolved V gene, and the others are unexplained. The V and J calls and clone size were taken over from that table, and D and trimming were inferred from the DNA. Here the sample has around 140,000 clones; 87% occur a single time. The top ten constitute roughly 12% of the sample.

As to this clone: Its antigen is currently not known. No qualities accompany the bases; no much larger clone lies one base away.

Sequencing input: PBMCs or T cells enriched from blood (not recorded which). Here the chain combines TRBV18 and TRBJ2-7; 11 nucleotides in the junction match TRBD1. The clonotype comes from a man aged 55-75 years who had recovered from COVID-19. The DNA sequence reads TGTGCCAGCTCACCATTCGGACAGGGGGCTAGGAACGAGCAGTACTTC. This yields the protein CASSPFGQGARNEQYF.